Each of the 15 T cell receptor beta chains below was sequenced from the same sample in a study of vaccination effects on CD4 cells after COVID-19. TCRdb's copy holds only in-frame clones and misses some; the assay was immunoSEQ multiplex PCR. The sample includes some 22,000 clones, approximately 72% seen only once; the top ten take roughly a fifth. No antigen has been assigned to these receptors. ViraFEST used viral peptide pools to expand antigen-specific CD4+ T cells before sequencing. With more than nine days of culture completed, CD4+ T cells were isolated. Vaccine recipients lacked prior SARS-CoV-2 infection and had negative nucleocapsid antibodies. Here the sequenced sample was CD4+ T cells from PBMCs cultured with HCoV-NL63 spike peptides, taken before COVID-19 vaccination. Every receptor here comes from a human donor who received a COVID-19 vaccine.

The V call is TRBV7-2, the J call TRBJ2-3, with TRBD2 matching 11 bases. The CDR3 totals 19 residues. From germline, CDR1 is SGHTA and CDR2 FQGNSA. The V gene end was trimmed by 5 bases and the J gene end by 6 bases; junction bases not matched to a gene: 19. This CDR3 reads CASSPVTFLAGGGVDTQYF. DNA for the CDR3: TGTGCCAGCAGCCCAGTCACTTTTCTAGCGGGGGGAGGGGTCGATACGCAGTATTTT.

The rearrangement joins TRBV4-2 to TRBJ2-3; D is perhaps TRBD2 (6 bases). V shed 1 base and J shed 4 bases, with 15 bases lying between them. CDR1 LGHNA and CDR2 YNFKEQ come from the germline V gene. This CDR3 has 16 amino acids. The CDR3 loop is CASSQGRRGGPDTQYF. The CDR3 DNA sequence: TGTGCCAGCAGCCAAGGCCGGCGGGGTGGTCCAGATACGCAGTATTTT.

The chain is built from TRBV5-8 and TRBJ1-2; D unresolved. The V and J ends lost 1 base and 3 bases respectively, with 7 bases between them. The length of the CDR3 is 13 residues. Germline V gene sequence: CDR1 SGHTS, CDR2 YDEGEE. The chain's CDR3 is CASSLKPYYGYTF. CDR3 nucleotides: TGTGCCAGCAGCTTGAAGCCTTACTATGGCTACACCTTC.

The V call is TRBV7-9, the J call TRBJ1-5; 8 nucleotides agree with TRBD1. The CDR3 extends over 14 amino acids. V trimming: 4 bases; J trimming: 6 bases; junction bases outside the gene matches: 5. CDR1 is SEHNR and CDR2 is FQNEAQ in the germline V gene (reference sequence). The CDR3 coding sequence is TGTGCCAGCAGCTCGGACAGGGAAGGTCAGCCCCAGCATTTT. As protein: CASSSDREGQPQHF.

In its sample, this clone was seen a few times. The chain employs TRBV11-3 and TRBJ2-1, with D unresolved. Germline V gives CDR1 SGHNT, CDR2 YENEEA. The ends were cut back, 2 bases at V and 7 bases at J, with 12 bases in the middle. The CDR3 contains 14 residues. The CDR3 DNA is TGTGCCAGCAGCTTACGAGGAAGGAAAAATGAGCAGTTCTTC. This sequence encodes CASSLRGRKNEQFF. The entire variable domain, with the rest obtained from reference TRBV11-3 and TRBJ2-1, is as follows: EAGVVQSPRYKIIEKKQPVAFWCNPISGHNTLYWYLQNLGQGPELLIRYENEEAVDDSQLPKDRFSAERLKGVDSTLKIQPAELGDSAVYLCASSLRGRKNEQFFGPGTRLTVL.

This chain links TRBV19 with TRBJ1-3; tentative D call: TRBD1 (5 bases). Trimming cost V 5 bases and J 1 base, with 12 bases left between them. This CDR3 is built from 15 residues. The V gene's germline CDR1 is LNHDA and CDR2 SQIVND (reference sequence). The CDR3 bases are TGTGCCAGTAGTCCCGGAGGGGCATCTGGAAACACCATATATTTT. Its translation is CASSPGGASGNTIYF.

The rearrangement uses TRBV6-6 and TRBJ1-5; D is perhaps TRBD1 (5 bases). CDR3 length: 13 amino acids. V dropped 7 bases and J dropped 0 bases, with 7 bases sitting between them. Germline-derived CDR1 and CDR2 are MNHNY and SVGAGI (reference sequence). The chain's CDR3 is CASNQGSNQPQHF. The CDR3 coding sequence is TGTGCCAGCAACCAGGGTAGCAATCAGCCCCAGCATTTT.

This clone was recorded once. This chain connects TRBV11-2 to TRBJ1-2; D gene ambiguous. This CDR3 region has 14 residues. V gave up 5 bases and J gave up 4 bases, with 14 bases separating them. Germline V gene sequence: CDR1 SGHAT, CDR2 FQNNGV. The chain's CDR3 is CASSPPRRPYGYTF. CDR3 nucleotides: TGTGCCAGCAGCCCCCCCAGAAGGCCCTATGGCTACACCTTC.

In its sample, this clone was seen a few times. The V call is TRBV30, the J call TRBJ1-6, with D tentatively TRBD1 (6 bases). Germline-derived CDR1 and CDR2 are GTSNPN and SVGIG (reference sequence). Trimming took off 3 bases at V and 7 bases at J, with 10 bases between the two ends. The CDR3 runs 13 residues. The CDR3 spells CAWRKQGNSPLHF. As DNA, the CDR3 is TGTGCCTGGAGGAAACAGGGAAATTCACCCCTCCACTTT.

This chain connects TRBV7-2 to TRBJ2-5; D may be TRBD2 (7 bases). Germline CDR1 SGHTA, CDR2 FQGNSA. The V end lost 5 bases, the J end lost 5 bases, and 18 bases lay between the germline ends. This CDR3 is 15 amino acids long. The CDR3 here is CASSPGGRAGETQYF. CDR3 DNA sequence: TGTGCCAGCAGCCCGGGGGGCAGGGCGGGGGAGACCCAGTACTTC.

The chain employs TRBV5-6 and TRBJ1-2, with unresolved D. There are 12 residues in the CDR3. Germline V lookup: CDR1 SGHDT, CDR2 YYEEEE. Between the trimmed V and J ends, which lost 5 bases and 2 bases, there was a span of 7 bases. This CDR3 reads CASSIQNYGYTF. The DNA for the CDR3 is TGTGCCAGCAGTATCCAGAACTATGGCTACACCTTC.

The chain uses TRBV3-1 (or the pseudogene TRBV3-2) and TRBJ1-4; D unclear. The V gene lost 3 bases and the J gene lost 3 bases, with 11 bases spanning the gap. Germline V gene sequence: CDR1 LGHDT, CDR2 YNNKEL (reference sequence). The CDR3 runs to 15 residues. This chain's CDR3 is CASSHGRVSNEKLFF. CDR3 coding DNA: TGTGCCAGCAGCCATGGACGGGTGTCTAATGAAAAACTGTTTTTT.

The rearrangement joins TRBV3-1 (or the pseudogene TRBV3-2) to TRBJ2-2; D may correspond to TRBD1 or TRBD2 (5 bases each). V shed 0 bases and J shed 5 bases, with 13 bases lying between them. The CDR3 contains 16 residues. From germline, CDR1 is LGHDT and CDR2 YNNKEL (reference sequence). As DNA, the CDR3 is TGTGCCAGCAGCCAAGATGTGGGGACGCAGACCGGGGAGCTGTTTTTT. Protein sequence: CASSQDVGTQTGELFF.

The gene calls are TRBV4-3 and TRBJ1-2; no reliable D call. The CDR3 runs to 15 residues. Trimming stripped 3 bases from V and 8 bases from J, with 19 bases between. Germline CDR1 is LGHNA and CDR2 is YSLEER. The CDR3 DNA follows: TGCGCCAGCAGCCAGCCCCCGCCGATGGGGTCCGGCTACACCTTC. Translating it yields CASSQPPPMGSGYTF.

V gene TRBV10-3 combines with J gene TRBJ2-1; 11 bases align to TRBD2. This CDR3 region has 14 residues. V lost 6 bases and J lost 8; bases outside the gene matches: 6. The germline V gene encodes CDR1 ENHRY and CDR2 SYGVKD. DNA of the CDR3: TGTGCCATCAGCTTAGCGGGGGGGCGGGATGAGCAGTTCTTC. This sequence encodes CAISLAGGRDEQFF.